The clone carrying this T cell receptor beta chain was detected only a few times. Its cognate antigen is unknown. The data belong to a study of OX40 agonist ivuxolimab in advanced cancers. Study conclusions and caveats: There was clonal expansion of CD4+ and CD8+ blood T cells by week 6 at 0.1 to 3.0 mg/kg.

Libraries were prepared by immunoSEQ multiplex PCR; TCRdb keeps only in-frame clonotypes and omits some of them. Of fewer than 75,000 clones listed, less than 90% are singletons. This CDR3 is built from 17 residues. The V gene lost 2 bases and the J gene lost 0 bases, with 12 bases spanning the gap. Germline-derived CDR1 and CDR2 are SGHTS and YDEGEE. This chain links TRBV5-8 with TRBJ2-6, with D possibly TRBD2 on 6 matching bases. Sequenced material: CD4+ or CD8+ T cells sorted from blood, taken in a trial of the OX40 agonist ivuxolimab. The TCR originated in an adult with an advanced solid tumor such as melanoma, head and neck, liver or kidney cancer. The CDR3 reads CASSLNSGHSGANVLTF. CDR3 nucleotide sequence: TGTGCCAGCAGCTTAAATAGCGGCCACTCTGGGGCCAACGTCCTGACTTTC. The full variable domain, with the rest looked up from reference TRBV5-8 and TRBJ2-6, is EAGVTQSPTHLIKTRGQQATLRCSPISGHTSVYWYQQALGLGLQFLLWYDEGEERNRGNFPPRFSGRQFPNYSSELNVNALELEDSALYLCASSLNSGHSGANVLTFGAGSRLTVL.